The source of this T cell receptor beta chain is a study of sequential checkpoint blockade in melanoma. Study-wide points: Clinical benefit was about 30 times likelier when tumor T-cell fraction and clonality increased. For nivolumab-first patients, baseline tumor clonality was associated with response.

Noted treatment: randomized to nivolumab then ipilimumab (arm A) or the reverse (arm B). Germline V gene data show CDR1 as SQVTM and CDR2 as ANQGSEA. V shed 4 bases and J 5 bases; nucleotides not matched to a gene: 7. CDR3 length: 13 amino acids. Data came from immunoSEQ multiplex PCR; TCRdb stores just in-frame clones and leaves some out. This sample has about 21,000 clones, with roughly 30% found just once. Of note for this clone: Its antigen is not known.

The TCR was taken from a human donor with melanoma. The chain uses TRBV29-1 and TRBJ2-7; 8 bases are a match to TRBD2. Sequenced material: tumor tissue (inferred from file names), taken from a patient given nivolumab and ipilimumab in sequence. CDR3 nucleotide sequence: TGCAGCGTTGCCCGACCGGGGGGGGACGAGCAGTACTTC. Protein: CSVARPGGDEQYF.